This T cell receptor (beta chain) was recovered during a study of blood T cell repertoires in COVID-19. As for the study in general: The samples span acute and convalescent COVID-19 from the United States, Italy and Spain. T cells, B-cell-depleted T cells, or PBMCs provided the cDNA or gDNA that served as material.

Per the study methods: How many nucleated cells were present was estimated from reference gene primer amplification. This table comes from immunoSEQ multiplex PCR, and its TCRdb copy is limited to in-frame clones, with some not included. The DNA was the basis for D and trimming; V, J and clone size are from that table. The table includes about 70,000 clones, about four fifths detected once. After removal of 6 bases from V and 12 bases from J, the junction contained 8 bases not matched to a gene. Germline CDR1 SNHLY, CDR2 FYNNEI. The CDR3 runs to 12 residues. This clone is a singleton in its sample. The V call is TRBV2, the J call TRBJ2-4; 7 nucleotides line up with TRBD2. Sequenced material: peripheral blood. This TCR was recovered from a man between 70 and 80 years old who had recovered from COVID-19. CDR3 residues: CASRGEGPAQYF. CDR3 nucleotides: TGTGCCAGCAGGGGGGAGGGCCCAGCTCAGTACTTC.